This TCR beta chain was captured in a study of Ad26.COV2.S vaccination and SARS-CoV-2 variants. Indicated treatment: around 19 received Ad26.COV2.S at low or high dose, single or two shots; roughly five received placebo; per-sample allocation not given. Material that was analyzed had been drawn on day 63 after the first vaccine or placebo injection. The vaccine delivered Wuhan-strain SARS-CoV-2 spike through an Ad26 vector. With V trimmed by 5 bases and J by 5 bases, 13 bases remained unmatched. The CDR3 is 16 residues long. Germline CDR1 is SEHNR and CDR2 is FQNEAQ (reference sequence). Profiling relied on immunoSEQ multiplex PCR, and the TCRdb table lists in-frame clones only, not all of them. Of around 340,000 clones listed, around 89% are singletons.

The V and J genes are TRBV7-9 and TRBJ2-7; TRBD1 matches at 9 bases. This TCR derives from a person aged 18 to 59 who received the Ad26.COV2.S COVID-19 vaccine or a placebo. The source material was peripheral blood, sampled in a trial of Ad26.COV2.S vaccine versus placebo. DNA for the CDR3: TGTGCCAGCAGCAAAAATACCGGGACAGGGTCCCACGAGCAGTACTTC. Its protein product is CASSKNTGTGSHEQYF.